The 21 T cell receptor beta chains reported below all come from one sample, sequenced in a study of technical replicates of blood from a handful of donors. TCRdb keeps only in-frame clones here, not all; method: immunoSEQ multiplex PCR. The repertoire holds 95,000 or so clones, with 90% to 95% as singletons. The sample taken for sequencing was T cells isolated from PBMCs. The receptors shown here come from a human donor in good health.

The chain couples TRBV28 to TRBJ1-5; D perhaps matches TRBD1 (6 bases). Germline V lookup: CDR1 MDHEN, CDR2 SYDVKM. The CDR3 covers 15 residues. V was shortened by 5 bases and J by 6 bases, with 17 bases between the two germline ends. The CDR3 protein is CASSGPPGASQPQHF. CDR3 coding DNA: TGTGCCAGCAGTGGACCCCCAGGGGCCAGTCAGCCCCAGCATTTT.

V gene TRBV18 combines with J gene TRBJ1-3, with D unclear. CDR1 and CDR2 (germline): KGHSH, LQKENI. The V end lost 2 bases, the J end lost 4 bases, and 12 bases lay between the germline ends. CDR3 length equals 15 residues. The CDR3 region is CASSPSNPRGNTIYF. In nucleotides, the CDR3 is TGTGCCAGCTCACCATCTAACCCGCGCGGAAACACCATATATTTT.

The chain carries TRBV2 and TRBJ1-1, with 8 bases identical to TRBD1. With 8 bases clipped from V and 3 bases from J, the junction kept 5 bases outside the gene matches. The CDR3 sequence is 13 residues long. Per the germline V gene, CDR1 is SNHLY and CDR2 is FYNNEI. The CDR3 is CASPTGADTEAFF. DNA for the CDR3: TGTGCCAGCCCGACAGGGGCGGACACTGAAGCTTTCTTT.

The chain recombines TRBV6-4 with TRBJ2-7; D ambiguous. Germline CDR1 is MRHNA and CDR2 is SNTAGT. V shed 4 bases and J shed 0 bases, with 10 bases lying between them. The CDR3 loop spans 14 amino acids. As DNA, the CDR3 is TGTGCCAGCAGTGGTGGCTTAAGCTCCTACGAGCAGTACTTC. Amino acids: CASSGGLSSYEQYF.

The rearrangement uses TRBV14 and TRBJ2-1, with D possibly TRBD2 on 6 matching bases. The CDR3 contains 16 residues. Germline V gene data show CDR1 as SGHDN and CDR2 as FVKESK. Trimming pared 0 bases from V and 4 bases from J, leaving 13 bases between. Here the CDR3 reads CASSQEELAPYNEQFF. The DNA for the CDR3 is TGTGCCAGCAGCCAAGAGGAACTAGCCCCGTACAATGAGCAGTTCTTC.

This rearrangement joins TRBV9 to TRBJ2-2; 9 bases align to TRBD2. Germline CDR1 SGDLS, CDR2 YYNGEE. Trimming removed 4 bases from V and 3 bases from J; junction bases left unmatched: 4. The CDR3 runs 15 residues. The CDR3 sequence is CASSTAGGYTGELFF. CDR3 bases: TGTGCCAGCAGCACAGCGGGAGGTTACACCGGGGAGCTGTTTTTT.

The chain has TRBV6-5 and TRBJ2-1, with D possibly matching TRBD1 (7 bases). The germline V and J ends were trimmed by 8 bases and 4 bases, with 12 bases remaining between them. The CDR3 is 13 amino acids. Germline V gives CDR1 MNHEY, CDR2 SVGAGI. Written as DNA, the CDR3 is TGTGCCAGCGGAGGGGGCGCTTACAATGAGCAGTTCTTC. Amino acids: CASGGGAYNEQFF.

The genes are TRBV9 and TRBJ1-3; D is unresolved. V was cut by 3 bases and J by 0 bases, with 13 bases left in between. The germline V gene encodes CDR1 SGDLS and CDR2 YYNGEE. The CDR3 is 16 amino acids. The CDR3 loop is CASSDDAPSSGNTIYF. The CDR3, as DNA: TGTGCCAGCAGCGATGATGCTCCTAGCTCTGGAAACACCATATATTTT.

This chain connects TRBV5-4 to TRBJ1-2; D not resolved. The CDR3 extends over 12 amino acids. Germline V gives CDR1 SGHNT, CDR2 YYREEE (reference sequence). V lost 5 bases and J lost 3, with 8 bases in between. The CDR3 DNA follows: TGTGCCAGCAGGAAGCCGGACTATGGCTACACCTTC. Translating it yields CASRKPDYGYTF.

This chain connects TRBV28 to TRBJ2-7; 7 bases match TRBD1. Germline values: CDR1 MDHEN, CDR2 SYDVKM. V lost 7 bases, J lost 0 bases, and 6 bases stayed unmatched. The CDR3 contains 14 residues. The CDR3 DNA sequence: TGTGCCAGCAATTTCCGGGACAGCTCCTACGAGCAGTACTTC. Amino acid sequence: CASNFRDSSYEQYF.

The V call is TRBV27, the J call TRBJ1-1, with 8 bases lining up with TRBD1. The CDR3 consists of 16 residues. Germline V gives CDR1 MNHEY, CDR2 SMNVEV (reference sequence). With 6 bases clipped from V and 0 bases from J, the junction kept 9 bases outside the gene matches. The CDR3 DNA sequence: TGTGCCAGCAGCTCCGGGACAGGAGCAATGAACACTGAAGCTTTCTTT. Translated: CASSSGTGAMNTEAFF.

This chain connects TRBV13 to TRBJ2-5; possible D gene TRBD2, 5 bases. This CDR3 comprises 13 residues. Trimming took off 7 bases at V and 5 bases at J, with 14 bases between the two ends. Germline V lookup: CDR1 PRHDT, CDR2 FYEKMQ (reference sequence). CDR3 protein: CASTLASRETQYF. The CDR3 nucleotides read TGTGCCAGCACTTTAGCGAGCCGTGAGACCCAGTACTTC. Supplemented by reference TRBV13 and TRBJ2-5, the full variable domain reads AAGVIQSPRHLIKEKRETATLKCYPIPRHDTVYWYQQGPGQDPQFLISFYEKMQSDKGSIPDRFSAQQFSDYHSELNMSSLELGDSALYFCASTLASRETQYFGPGTRLLVL.

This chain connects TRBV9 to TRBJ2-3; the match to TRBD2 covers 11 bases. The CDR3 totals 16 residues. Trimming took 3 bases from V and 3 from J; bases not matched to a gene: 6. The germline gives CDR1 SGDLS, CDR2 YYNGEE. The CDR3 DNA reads TGTGCCAGCAGCGAGCCTAGCGGGAGGTGGACAGATACGCAGTATTTT. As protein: CASSEPSGRWTDTQYF.

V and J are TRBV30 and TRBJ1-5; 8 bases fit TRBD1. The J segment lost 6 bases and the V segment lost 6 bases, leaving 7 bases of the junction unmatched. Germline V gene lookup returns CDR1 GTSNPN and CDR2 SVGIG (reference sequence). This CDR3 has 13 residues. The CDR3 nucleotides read TGTGCCTGCGGGACAGGTCTTCGTCAGCCCCAGCATTTT. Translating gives CACGTGLRQPQHF. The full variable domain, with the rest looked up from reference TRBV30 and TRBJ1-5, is SQTIHQWPATLVQPVGSPLSLECTVEGTSNPNLYWYRQAAGRGLQLLFYSVGIGQISSEVPQNLSASRPQDRQFILSSKKLLLSDSGFYLCACGTGLRQPQHFGDGTRLSIL.

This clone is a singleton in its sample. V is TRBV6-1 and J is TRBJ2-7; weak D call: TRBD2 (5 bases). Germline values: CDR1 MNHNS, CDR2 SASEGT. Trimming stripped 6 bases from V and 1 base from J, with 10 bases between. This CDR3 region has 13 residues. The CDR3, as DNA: TGTGCCAGCAGGCTAGCTACTTCCTACGAGCAGTACTTC. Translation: CASRLATSYEQYF.

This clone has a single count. The CDR3 sequence is CASSTVAGGFRDEQFF. The CDR3 region has the DNA TGTGCCAGCAGCACTGTAGCGGGAGGTTTTAGGGATGAGCAGTTCTTC. The chain combines TRBV9 with TRBJ2-1, with TRBD2 matching 10 bases. After removal of 4 bases from V and 8 bases from J, the junction contained 12 bases not matched to a gene. Germline V gene sequence: CDR1 SGDLS, CDR2 YYNGEE. The CDR3 is 16 amino acids.

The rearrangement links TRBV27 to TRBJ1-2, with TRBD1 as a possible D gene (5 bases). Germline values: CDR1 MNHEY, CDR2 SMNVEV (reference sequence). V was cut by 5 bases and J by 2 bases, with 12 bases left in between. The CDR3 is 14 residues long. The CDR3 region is CASSPSDKNYGYTF. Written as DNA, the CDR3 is TGTGCCAGCAGTCCTTCGGACAAAAACTATGGCTACACCTTC.

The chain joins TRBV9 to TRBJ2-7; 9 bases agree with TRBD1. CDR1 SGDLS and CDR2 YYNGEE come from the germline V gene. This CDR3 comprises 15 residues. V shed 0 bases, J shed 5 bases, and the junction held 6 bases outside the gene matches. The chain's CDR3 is CASSVARTGAHEQYF. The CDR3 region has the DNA TGTGCCAGCAGCGTAGCGAGGACAGGGGCCCACGAGCAGTACTTC.

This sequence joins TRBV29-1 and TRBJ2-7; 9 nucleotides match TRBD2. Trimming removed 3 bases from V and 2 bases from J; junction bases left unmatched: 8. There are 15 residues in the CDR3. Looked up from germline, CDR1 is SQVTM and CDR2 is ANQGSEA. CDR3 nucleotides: TGCAGCGTTGACGCCCTAGCGGGACTCCCCTACGAGCAGTACTTC. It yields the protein CSVDALAGLPYEQYF.

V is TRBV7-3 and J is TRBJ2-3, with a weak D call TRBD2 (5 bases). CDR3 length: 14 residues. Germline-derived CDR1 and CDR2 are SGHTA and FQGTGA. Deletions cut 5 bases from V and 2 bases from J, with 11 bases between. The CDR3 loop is CASSLSGHTDTQYF. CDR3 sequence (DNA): TGTGCCAGCAGCCTCAGCGGCCACACAGATACGCAGTATTTT.

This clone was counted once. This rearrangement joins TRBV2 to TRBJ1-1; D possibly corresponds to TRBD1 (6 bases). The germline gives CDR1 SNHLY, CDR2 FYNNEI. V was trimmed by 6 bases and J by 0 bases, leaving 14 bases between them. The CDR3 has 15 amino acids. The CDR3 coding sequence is TGTGCCAGCAGGCCGGGACACCTCATGAACACTGAAGCTTTCTTT. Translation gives CASRPGHLMNTEAFF.